This T cell receptor (beta chain) stems from a study of T cell changes during pregnancy in multiple sclerosis. TCRdb keeps only in-frame clones here, not all; method: immunoSEQ multiplex PCR. The sample lists some 87,000 clones; approximately 92% were seen once. The ends were cut back, 4 bases at V and 5 bases at J, with 9 bases in the middle. CDR3 length equals 13 residues. The germline V gene has CDR1 LNHDA and CDR2 SQIVND (reference sequence). Sequenced here: CD4+ T cells from peripheral blood mononuclear cells, sampled before pregnancy. The TCR was taken from a female donor with multiple sclerosis, enrolled in a pregnancy study. This chain links TRBV19 with TRBJ1-5; D might be TRBD1 (5 bases). The DNA of the CDR3 is TGTGCCAGTAGTACCAGGGAAGATCAGCCCCAGCATTTT. Translating it yields CASSTREDQPQHF.